This T cell receptor (beta chain) was observed in a study of blood T cell repertoires in COVID-19. The CDR3 covers 16 residues. Between the trimmed V and J ends, which lost 7 bases and 0 bases, there was a span of 16 bases. Germline values: CDR1 SGDLS, CDR2 YYNGEE. The protocol was immunoSEQ multiplex PCR, while the TCRdb copy is restricted to in-frame clones and leaves out a portion. The sample has about 400,000 clones, 88% seen once; the top ten hold approximately 2.1%. Assignments of participants to cohorts depended upon their own reported clinical history. The chain recombines TRBV9 with TRBJ2-2, with D perhaps TRBD1 (5 bases). The receptor's source is a woman aged 40 to 55 with acute COVID-19. The sequencing sample was made of PBMCs or T cells enriched from blood (not recorded which). The CDR3 nucleotides read TGTGCCAGCGGGCAGGGAAATCTCGCGAACACCGGGGAGCTGTTTTTT. Residues: CASGQGNLANTGELFF. The full variable domain, in which reference TRBV9 and TRBJ2-2 provide the parts outside the CDR3, is DSGVTQTPKHLITATGQRVTLRCSPRSGDLSVYWYQQSLDQGLQFLIQYYNGEERAKGNILERFSAQQFPDLHSELNLSSLELGDSALYFCASGQGNLANTGELFFGEGSRLTVL.